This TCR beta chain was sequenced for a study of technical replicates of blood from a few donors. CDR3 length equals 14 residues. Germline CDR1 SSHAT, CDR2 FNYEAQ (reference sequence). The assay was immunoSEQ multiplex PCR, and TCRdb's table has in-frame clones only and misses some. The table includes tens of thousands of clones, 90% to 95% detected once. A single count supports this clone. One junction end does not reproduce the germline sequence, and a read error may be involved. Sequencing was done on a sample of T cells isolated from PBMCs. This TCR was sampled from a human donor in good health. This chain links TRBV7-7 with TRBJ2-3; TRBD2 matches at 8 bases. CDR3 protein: CASSSGLASDTQYF. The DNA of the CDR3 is TGTGCTAGCAGCAGTGGACTAGCCTCAGATACGCAGTATTTT.